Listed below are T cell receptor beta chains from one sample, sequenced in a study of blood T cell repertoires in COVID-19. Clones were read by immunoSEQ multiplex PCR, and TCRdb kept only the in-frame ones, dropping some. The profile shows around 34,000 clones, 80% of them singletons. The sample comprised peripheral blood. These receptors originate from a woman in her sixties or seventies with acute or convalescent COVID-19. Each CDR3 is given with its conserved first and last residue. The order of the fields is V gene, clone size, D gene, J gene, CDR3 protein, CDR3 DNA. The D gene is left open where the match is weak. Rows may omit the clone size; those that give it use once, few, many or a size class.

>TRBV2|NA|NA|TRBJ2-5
CASRAWAETQYF
TGTGCCAGCAGGGCATGGGCAGAGACCCAGTACTTC
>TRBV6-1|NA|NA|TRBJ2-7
CASSEMAPGSYEQYF
TGTGCCAGCAGTGAAATGGCCCCGGGCTCCTACGAGCAGTACTTC
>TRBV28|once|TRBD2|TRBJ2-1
CASNPETSGRNEQFF
TGTGCCAGCAACCCTGAGACTAGCGGGAGGAATGAGCAGTTCTTC
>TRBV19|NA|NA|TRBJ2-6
CASSPGAGKGNVLTF
TGTGCCAGTAGCCCAGGGGCAGGGAAGGGCAACGTCCTGACTTTC
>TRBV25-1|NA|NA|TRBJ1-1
CASSRRGWDTEAFF
TGTGCCAGCAGCCGAAGGGGGTGGGACACTGAAGCTTTCTTT
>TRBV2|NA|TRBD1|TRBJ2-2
CASRKGTATGELFF
TGTGCCAGCAGAAAAGGGACAGCAACCGGGGAGCTGTTTTTT
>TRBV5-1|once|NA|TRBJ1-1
CASNPAPGIQNTEAFF
TGCGCCAGCAACCCGGCACCCGGGATCCAGAACACTGAAGCTTTCTTT
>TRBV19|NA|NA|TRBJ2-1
CASSLGGSLLNEQFF
TGTGCCAGTAGTCTAGGAGGTTCCCTTCTCAATGAGCAGTTCTTC
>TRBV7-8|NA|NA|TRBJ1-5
CASSLGYHRGNQPQHF
TGTGCCAGCAGCTTAGGCTACCACAGGGGCAATCAGCCCCAGCATTTT
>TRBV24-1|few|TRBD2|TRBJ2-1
CATSDTTLAGVDNEQFF
TGTGCCACCAGTGACACCACCCTAGCGGGAGTGGACAATGAGCAGTTCTTC
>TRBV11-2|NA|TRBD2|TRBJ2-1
CASRRPTSGGPSHNEQFF
TGTGCCAGCAGACGCCCCACTAGCGGGGGGCCAAGCCACAATGAGCAGTTCTTC
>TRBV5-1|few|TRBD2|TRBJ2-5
CASSLRGGGTQETQYF
TGCGCCAGCAGCCTCCGGGGGGGAGGAACCCAAGAGACCCAGTACTTC
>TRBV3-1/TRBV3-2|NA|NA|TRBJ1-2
CASSQDRGHRSKFYGYTF
TGTGCCAGCAGCCAAGATAGGGGACATCGCTCAAAATTTTATGGCTACACCTTC
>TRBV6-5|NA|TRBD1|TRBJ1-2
CASSPGTGGYGYTF
TGTGCCAGCAGCCCAGGGACAGGGGGCTATGGCTACACCTTC
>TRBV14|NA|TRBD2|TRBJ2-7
CASSPRLAGGYEQYF
TGTGCCAGCAGCCCCAGACTAGCGGGAGGGTACGAGCAGTACTTC
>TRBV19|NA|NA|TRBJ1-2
CASSTPNSYGYTF
TGTGCCAGTAGCACTCCTAACAGCTATGGCTACACCTTC
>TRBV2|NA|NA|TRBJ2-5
CASSDGGGRETQYF
TGTGCCAGCAGCGATGGAGGGGGCAGGGAGACCCAGTACTTC
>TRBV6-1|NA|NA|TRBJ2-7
CASSEARYEQYF
TGTGCCAGCAGTGAAGCTCGGTACGAGCAGTACTTC
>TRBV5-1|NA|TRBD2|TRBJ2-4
CASSLAGEGNIQYF
TGCGCCAGCAGCTTGGCCGGGGAGGGGAACATTCAGTACTTC
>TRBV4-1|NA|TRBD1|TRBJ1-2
CASSQPGQLYGYTF
TGCGCCAGCAGCCAGCCGGGACAGCTCTATGGCTACACCTTC
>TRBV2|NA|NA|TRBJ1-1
CASTQDGGYTEAFF
TGTGCCAGCACTCAGGACGGAGGCTACACTGAAGCTTTCTTT
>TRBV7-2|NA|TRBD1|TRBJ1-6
CASSPRGTGVDSPLHF
TGTGCCAGCAGCCCTAGGGGGACAGGGGTGGATTCACCCCTCCACTTT
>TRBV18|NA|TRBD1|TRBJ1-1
CASSPLWTGDGDTEAFF
TGTGCCAGCTCACCACTATGGACAGGGGATGGGGACACTGAAGCTTTCTTT
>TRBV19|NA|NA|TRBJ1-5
CASSIPPGVQPQHF
TGTGCCAGTAGTATCCCCCCCGGGGTTCAGCCCCAGCATTTT
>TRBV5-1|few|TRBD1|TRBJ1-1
CASSLGLTGGAGDTEAFF
TGCGCCAGCAGCTTGGGCCTGACAGGGGGCGCGGGAGACACTGAAGCTTTCTTT